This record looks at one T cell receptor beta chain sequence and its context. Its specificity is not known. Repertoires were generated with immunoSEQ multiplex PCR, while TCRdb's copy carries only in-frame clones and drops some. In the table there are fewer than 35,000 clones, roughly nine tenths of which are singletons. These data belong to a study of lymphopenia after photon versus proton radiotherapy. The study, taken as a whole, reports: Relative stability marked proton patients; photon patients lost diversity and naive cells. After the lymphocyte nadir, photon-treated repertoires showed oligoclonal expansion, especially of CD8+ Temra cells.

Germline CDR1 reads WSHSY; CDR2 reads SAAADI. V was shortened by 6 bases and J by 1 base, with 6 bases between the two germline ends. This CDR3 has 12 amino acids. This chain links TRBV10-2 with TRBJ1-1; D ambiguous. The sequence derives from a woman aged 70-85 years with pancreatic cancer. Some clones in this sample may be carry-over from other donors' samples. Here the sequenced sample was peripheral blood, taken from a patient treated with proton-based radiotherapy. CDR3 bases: TGCGCCAGCAGCTGGACGAACACTGAAGCTTTCTTT. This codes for CASSWTNTEAFF.